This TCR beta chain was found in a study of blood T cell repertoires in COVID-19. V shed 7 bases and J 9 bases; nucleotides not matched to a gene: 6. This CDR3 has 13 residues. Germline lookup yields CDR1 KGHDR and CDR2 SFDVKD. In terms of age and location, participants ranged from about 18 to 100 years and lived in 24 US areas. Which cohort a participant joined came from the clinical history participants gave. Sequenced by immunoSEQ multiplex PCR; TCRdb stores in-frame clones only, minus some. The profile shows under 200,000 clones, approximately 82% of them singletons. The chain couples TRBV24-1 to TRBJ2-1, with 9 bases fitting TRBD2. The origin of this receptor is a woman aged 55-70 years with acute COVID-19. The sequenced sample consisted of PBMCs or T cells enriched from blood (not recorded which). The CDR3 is CATSRAGGGEQFF. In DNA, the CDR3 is TGTGCCACCAGCCGCGCGGGAGGGGGTGAGCAGTTCTTC.